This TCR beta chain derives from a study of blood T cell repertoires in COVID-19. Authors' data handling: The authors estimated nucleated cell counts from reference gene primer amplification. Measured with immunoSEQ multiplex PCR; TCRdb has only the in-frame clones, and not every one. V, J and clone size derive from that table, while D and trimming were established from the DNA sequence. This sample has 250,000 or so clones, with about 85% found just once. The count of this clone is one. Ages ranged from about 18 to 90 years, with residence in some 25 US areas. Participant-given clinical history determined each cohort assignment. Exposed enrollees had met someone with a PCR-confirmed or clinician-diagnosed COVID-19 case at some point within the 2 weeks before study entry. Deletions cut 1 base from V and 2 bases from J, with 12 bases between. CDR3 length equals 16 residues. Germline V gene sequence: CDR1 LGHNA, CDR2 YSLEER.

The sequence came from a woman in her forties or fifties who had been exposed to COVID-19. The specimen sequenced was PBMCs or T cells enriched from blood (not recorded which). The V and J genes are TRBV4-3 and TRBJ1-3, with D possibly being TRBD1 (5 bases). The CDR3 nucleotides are TGCGCCAGCAGCCAAGTAGGCGGGACTACTGGAAACACCATATATTTT. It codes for CASSQVGGTTGNTIYF.